The 17 T cell receptor beta chains in this list originate from one sample, sequenced in a study of early T cells in non-severe SARS-CoV-2 infection (dated by TCRdb to the early 2020s). Library generation was performed with 5' RACE. Sequencer: NextSeq 500. The raw public reads went through TCRdb reprocessing: fastp at Q25, MiXCR clone calling, in-frame beta chains kept. Each entry merges the rows of one CDR3 protein and shows their most common DNA and genes. The table for this sample lists some 54,000 distinct CDR3 sequences; roughly 10% of them were counted only once. The ten largest clones represent around 8.3% of the sample. Sequenced input: whole blood. These TCRs come from an adult who was a healthcare worker with PCR-confirmed SARS-CoV-2 infection or an uninfected control (not recorded which).

This clonotype was counted many times. V gene TRBV29-1 combines with J gene TRBJ1-5; TRBD1 might be the D (5 bases). Germline lookup yields CDR1 SQVTM and CDR2 ANQGSEA. The V gene lost 2 bases and the J gene lost 0 bases, with 20 bases spanning the gap. This CDR3 contains 18 residues. CDR3 DNA: TGCAGCGTTGAAATTCGGGACCGGCAGCGGCGTAGCAATCAGCCCCAGCATTTT. It encodes CSVEIRDRQRRSNQPQHF.

This clonotype was seen repeatedly, ten times or more. The chain joins TRBV7-8 to TRBJ1-1; 10 nucleotides line up with TRBD1. The CDR3 is 16 amino acids. Trimming removed 4 bases from V and 5 bases from J; junction bases left unmatched: 10. Germline CDR1 SGHVS, CDR2 FQNEAQ. CDR3 loop: CASSYRDRGGQTEAFF. CDR3 nucleotide sequence: TGTGCCAGCAGCTACCGGGACAGGGGAGGGCAAACTGAAGCTTTCTTT.

Ten or more counts support this clonotype. The CDR3 DNA reads TGCAGTGCTAGAGCTCAGGACCCCTACGAGCAGTACTTC. Translated, it gives CSARAQDPYEQYF. The chain joins TRBV20-1 to TRBJ2-7, with no clear D. Trimming pared 1 base from V and 2 bases from J, leaving 9 bases between. The CDR3 is 13 amino acids. Germline V lookup: CDR1 DFQATT, CDR2 SNEGSKA (reference sequence).

This sequence joins TRBV2 and TRBJ1-6; D gene uncertain. V was cut by 2 bases and J by 0 bases, with 14 bases left in between. Germline assignment: CDR1 SNHLY and CDR2 FYNNEI. CDR3 length: 18 amino acids. The CDR3 DNA follows: TGTGCCAGCAGTGAAATGGACTTCCCGAGCTCCTATAATTCACCCCTCCACTTT. Translated: CASSEMDFPSSYNSPLHF.

This clonotype was recorded at least ten times. The chain links TRBV6-6 to TRBJ2-1, with 12 bases that match TRBD2. J gave up 9 bases and V 4 bases, and 10 bases lay outside the gene matches. Germline V gene lookup returns CDR1 MNHNY and CDR2 SVGAGI (reference sequence). The CDR3 is 16 amino acids. DNA of the CDR3: TGTGCCAGCAGTTCCGTGACTAGCGGGAGTATCGGTGAGCAGTTCTTC. Its translation is CASSSVTSGSIGEQFF.

This clonotype was detected a few times. The V call is TRBV3-1, the J call TRBJ2-3; D is undetermined. Trimming shortened V by 2 bases and J by 1 base, and 13 bases separated the two germline ends. The CDR3 loop spans 16 amino acids. Germline CDR1 reads LGHDT; CDR2 reads YNNKEL (reference sequence). CDR3 bases: TGTGCCAGCAGCCAAACGACCTCCTGGGGCACAGATACGCAGTATTTT. Amino acids: CASSQTTSWGTDTQYF.

In its sample, this clonotype was seen many times. The chain uses TRBV27 and TRBJ1-2; D is unclear. Germline assignment: CDR1 MNHEY and CDR2 SMNVEV (reference sequence). This CDR3 contains 16 residues. Trimming pared 5 bases from V and 8 bases from J, leaving 24 bases between. The CDR3 DNA reads as TGTGCCAGCAGTGCCATCACGACTATAGGCTCTACGGGCTACACCTTC. Translation: CASSAITTIGSTGYTF.

This clonotype was seen at least ten times. The V and J genes are TRBV6-5 and TRBJ1-5; D unresolved. This CDR3 comprises 13 residues. CDR1 and CDR2 from the germline V gene are MNHEY and SVGAGI. Trimming pared 6 bases from V and 4 bases from J, leaving 10 bases between. CDR3 sequence: CASSRRRNQPQHF. The CDR3, as DNA: TGTGCCAGCAGCCGACGTAGAAATCAGCCCCAGCATTTT.

At least ten counts were recorded for this clonotype. This sequence joins TRBV29-1 and TRBJ2-5; possible D gene TRBD2, 7 bases. With 4 bases removed from V and 5 bases from J, the gap between germline ends came to 14 bases. Germline CDR1 is SQVTM and CDR2 is ANQGSEA. The CDR3 covers 13 residues. The CDR3 DNA is TGCAGCGTTGCCCCGGGGGGCCTGGAGACCCAGTACTTC. Translated: CSVAPGGLETQYF.

This clonotype has only a few counts. The V gene is TRBV5-6, the J gene TRBJ1-5; a possible D gene is TRBD1 (5 bases). This CDR3 contains 15 residues. Germline assignment: CDR1 SGHDT and CDR2 YYEEEE. V was shortened by 1 base and J by 0 bases, with 8 bases between the two germline ends. CDR3 protein: CASSLTGHSNQPQHF. In DNA form, the CDR3 reads TGTGCCAGCAGCTTGACAGGACATAGCAATCAGCCCCAGCATTTT.

In this sample, this clonotype turned up many times. The chain is built from TRBV29-1 and TRBJ2-1, with D maybe TRBD2 (5 bases). CDR3 length: 15 residues. Deletions cut 3 bases from V and 6 bases from J, with 18 bases between. Germline V gives CDR1 SQVTM, CDR2 ANQGSEA. CDR3 sequence: CSVDGMSMVSNEQFF. In DNA form, the CDR3 reads TGCAGCGTTGACGGGATGTCCATGGTCTCCAATGAGCAGTTCTTC.

The chain recombines TRBV7-9 with TRBJ1-2; D might be TRBD1 (6 bases). Trimming cost V 4 bases and J 4 bases, with 10 bases left between them. The germline V gene encodes CDR1 SEHNR and CDR2 FQNEAQ (reference sequence). This CDR3 is 13 amino acids long. In DNA, the CDR3 is TGTGCCAGCAGCTCCGACAGGAGCTATGGCTACACCTTC. This sequence encodes CASSSDRSYGYTF.

At least ten counts were recorded for this clonotype. The chain employs TRBV5-4 and TRBJ2-5; TRBD2 matches 7 bases. Germline CDR1 is SGHNT and CDR2 is YYREEE (reference sequence). The CDR3 loop spans 14 amino acids. After removal of 2 bases from V and 4 bases from J, the junction contained 5 bases not matched to a gene. Here the CDR3 DNA reads TGTGCCAGCAGCTTAACAGGACTAGGAGAGACCCAGTACTTC. Encoded protein: CASSLTGLGETQYF.

This clonotype was counted a few times. The rearrangement links TRBV19 to TRBJ2-1, with D unresolved. The CDR3 has 16 residues. V was shortened by 3 bases and J by 1 base, with 13 bases between the two germline ends. The germline gives CDR1 LNHDA, CDR2 SQIVND (reference sequence). The CDR3 DNA is TGTGCCAGTAGTATGAGTAGCTCTATTTCCTACAATGAGCAGTTCTTC. It is translated as CASSMSSSISYNEQFF.

The J gene is TRBJ2-2, the V gene TRBV6-2 or TRBV6-3; 7 bases align to TRBD2. Trimming at V came to 4 bases and at J to 2 bases, leaving 10 bases not matched to a gene. The CDR3 loop spans 17 amino acids. CDR1 and CDR2 (germline): MNHEY, SVGEGT. The CDR3 coding sequence is TGTGCCAGCAGTTCCCGCCCCAGCGGGGTCAACACCGGGGAGCTGTTTTTT. This translates into CASSSRPSGVNTGELFF.

This clonotype has ten or more counts. This chain uses TRBV7-3 with TRBJ2-2; D possibly corresponds to TRBD1 (5 bases). Germline V gives CDR1 SGHTA, CDR2 FQGTGA. CDR3 length equals 14 residues. The germline V and J ends were trimmed by 5 bases and 4 bases, with 11 bases remaining between them. CDR3 sequence: CASSPTVSTGELFF. CDR3 nucleotides: TGTGCCAGCAGCCCGACAGTTTCCACCGGGGAGCTGTTTTTT.

Only a few counts were recorded for this clonotype. The rearrangement links TRBV5-1 to TRBJ2-5, with D hard to call. Trimming pared 3 bases from V and 5 bases from J, leaving 8 bases between. Germline V gene data show CDR1 as SGHRS and CDR2 as YFSETQ. CDR3 size: 12 residues. CDR3 DNA sequence: TGCGCCAGCAGCTCGCCGATGGAGACCCAGTACTTC. It specifies CASSSPMETQYF.